This TCR beta chain was documented in a study of regulatory T cells in long-lasting Graves disease. This clonotype was counted many times. Time point given: persistent/refractory GD, antithyroid drugs over 5 years with positive TRAb. TCR sequences were obtained from RNA taken from PBMCs. Researchers made TCR beta libraries by using iRepertoire HTBI primers and running Arm-PCR on CDR3 regions. TCRdb redid the calling of the multiplex PCR reads with MiXCR, one entry per CDR3 protein. The sample records around 460,000 distinct CDR3 sequences, roughly a fifth being singletons. The CDR3 has 14 residues. Germline values: CDR1 DFQATT, CDR2 SNEGSKA (reference sequence). Losses at the gene ends were 5 bases for V and 3 bases for J; bases not matched to a gene: 5.

The TCR was taken from a female donor with Graves disease. The chain employs TRBV20-1 and TRBJ1-4; 8 bases align to TRBD1. The specimen was peripheral blood mononuclear cells (PBMCs), collected when the disease was refractory, from a patient treated with antithyroid drugs. The CDR3 DNA reads as TGCAGTGCTCCCAACAGGGGGGCTAATGAAAAACTGTTTTTT. It translates to CSAPNRGANEKLFF.